This TCR beta chain is from a study of spatial heterogeneity in lung cancer. Study as a whole: Detected sequences consistently included more beta-chain ones than alpha-chain ones.

CDR3 length: 14 amino acids. Germline V CDR1 and CDR2: MNHEY, SVGAGI. The J segment lost 5 bases and the V segment lost 4 bases, leaving 6 bases of the junction unmatched. TCRdb reprocessed the 5' RACE reads via MiXCR and lists one record per CDR3 protein. The sample contains around 9,800 distinct CDR3 sequences, 6.3% of which appear only once. This clonotype was seen repeatedly, ten times or more. Being off target in a library aimed at alpha chains, this beta chain has a size of little meaning. The time point here: sample taken at primary tumor resection. From tumor, nontumor lung or frozen PBMC, whole RNA was taken unsorted for sequencing. The donors comprised about 69 untreated early-stage non-small cell lung cancer patients.

The clonotype was recovered from a male donor with early-stage non-small cell lung cancer. The V call is TRBV6-5, the J call TRBJ2-7, with 9 bases identical to TRBD1. The sequencing used PBMCs, collected at surgery. The CDR3, as DNA: TGTGCCAGCAGTTGGGGACAGGGACATCACGAGCAGTACTTC. It codes for CASSWGQGHHEQYF.